This T cell receptor beta chain was captured by sequencing in a study of blood T cell repertoires in COVID-19. Study details: PBMCs, B-cell-depleted T cells, or T cells provided the cDNA or gDNA that made up the material.

V was shortened by 5 bases and J by 0 bases, with 16 bases between the two germline ends. The CDR3 loop spans 16 amino acids. Germline loops: CDR1 SNHLY, CDR2 FYNNEI. Source study methods: For nucleated cells, counts were estimated from reference gene primer amplification. Profiling relied on immunoSEQ multiplex PCR, and the TCRdb table lists in-frame clones only, not all of them. V, J and clone size reflect that table, while D and trimming were determined from the DNA. This repertoire shows 160,000 or so clones, about 83% found once; its top ten account for approximately 14%. The chain has TRBV2 and TRBJ1-2; D is unclear. The sequencing sample was made of peripheral blood. The TCR sequence derives from a woman at least 80 years old with acute or convalescent COVID-19. CDR3 sequence reads: CASSTSQRATNYGYTF. CDR3 DNA: TGTGCCAGCAGTACCTCTCAGCGGGCTACTAACTATGGCTACACCTTC.